These 9 T cell receptor beta chains share one sample of origin, sequenced in a study of T cells in Graves' hyperthyroidism and ophthalmopathy. RNA transcripts served as the template for amplifying TCR beta CDR3 regions. Primed by the HTBI set, a first-round RT-PCR was run on the TCR CDR3. TCRdb passed the multiplex PCR reads through MiXCR, listing each CDR3 protein once. The table records 550,000 to 800,000 distinct CDR3 sequences, less than 20% of them present only once. Material for sequencing was blood. These receptors all stem from a man between 18 and 29 years old with Graves' hyperthyroidism.

In this sample, this clonotype turned up a few times. The chain couples TRBV29-1 to TRBJ1-2; the D gene is possibly TRBD1 (6 bases). V dropped 7 bases and J dropped 3 bases, with 15 bases sitting between them. The CDR3 runs to 13 residues. Germline loops: CDR1 SQVTM, CDR2 ANQGSEA. CDR3 residues: CSAAAGVDYGYTF. The DNA for the CDR3 is TGCAGCGCCGCCGCAGGGGTGGACTATGGCTACACCTTC.

Points on this clonotype: Its ends do not fully match the called genes, so a read error is possible. CDR3 in amino acids: CASSYYGLAGSGKNTQYF. CDR3 DNA sequence: TGTGCCAGCAGTTATTATGGCCTAGCGGGATCTGGCAAAAACACTCAGTACTTC. V is TRBV27 and J is TRBJ2-4, with 9 nucleotides matching TRBD2. The CDR3 loop spans 18 amino acids. Germline assignment: CDR1 MNHEY and CDR2 SMNVEV (reference sequence).

This clonotype was seen just once. This chain joins TRBV19 and TRBJ2-4; D is possibly TRBD2 (6 bases). The CDR3 sequence is 15 residues long. Trimming removed 6 bases at V and 2 bases at J, with 14 bases between. Germline CDR1 is LNHDA and CDR2 is SQIVND (reference sequence). The DNA for the CDR3 is TGTGCCAGTAGGAAAGGAGGGCAGCCCAAAAACATTCAGTACTTC. Its translation is CASRKGGQPKNIQYF.

The chain links TRBV24-1 to TRBJ2-7; D gene uncertain. The CDR3 contains 17 residues. Germline V gives CDR1 KGHDR, CDR2 SFDVKD. V lost 3 bases to trimming and J lost 6 bases, with 23 bases between them. The CDR3, as DNA: TGTGCCACCAGTGATGGGGAAGAACCGCCAGCCCACTGCGAGCAGTACTTC. Protein product: CATSDGEEPPAHCEQYF.

This clonotype was counted ten times or more. CDR3 DNA sequence: TGCGCCAGCAGCGCCGGGACAGGGTCGGCCTACGAGCAGTACTTC. It yields the protein CASSAGTGSAYEQYF. The V call is TRBV10-1, the J call TRBJ2-7, with TRBD1 identical over 9 bases. The CDR3 consists of 15 residues. V shed 6 bases and J 2 bases; nucleotides not matched to a gene: 8. Germline V gene sequence: CDR1 WNHNN, CDR2 SYGVQD (reference sequence).

The rearrangement uses TRBV6-1 and TRBJ2-3; 9 bases are shared with TRBD2. Germline trimming cut 6 bases from V and 0 bases from J; bases unmatched to any gene: 13. There are 18 residues in the CDR3. Germline V CDR1 and CDR2: MNHNS, SASEGT. CDR3 nucleotides: TGTGCCAGCAGGGATAGCGGGAGCAGGCGACGAAGCACAGATACGCAGTATTTT. Its translation: CASRDSGSRRRSTDTQYF.

V usage is TRBV6-2 or TRBV6-3 and J usage is TRBJ1-5, with 9 bases lining up with TRBD1. CDR1 is MNHEY and CDR2 is SVGEGT in the germline V gene. V lost 0 bases to trimming and J lost 7 bases; unmatched junction nucleotides: 4. This CDR3 has 15 amino acids. The CDR3 bases are TGTGCCAGCAGTTACTCCCGGGACAGGGCCCAGCCCCAGCATTTT. Its translation is CASSYSRDRAQPQHF.

This clonotype was picked up one time. The chain has TRBV9 and TRBJ2-1, with 9 bases lining up with TRBD1. Trimming at V came to 4 bases and at J to 9 bases, leaving 11 bases not matched to a gene. The germline V gene encodes CDR1 SGDLS and CDR2 YYNGEE. The CDR3 runs 15 residues. For the CDR3, the DNA is TGTGCCAGCAGCACCTCCGGGACAGGGACCGTTGAGCAGTTCTTC. Amino acid sequence: CASSTSGTGTVEQFF.

This clonotype was seen more than once but under ten times. The chain uses TRBV5-4 and TRBJ2-3; 8 nucleotides align to TRBD2. Germline V gives CDR1 SGHNT, CDR2 YYREEE (reference sequence). Trimming at V came to 4 bases and at J to 2 bases, leaving 6 bases not matched to a gene. This CDR3 is 15 amino acids long. The CDR3 DNA is TGTGCCAGCAGCCAATCAGCGGGAGACACAGATACGCAGTATTTT. This sequence encodes CASSQSAGDTDTQYF. The whole variable domain, filled in from reference TRBV5-4 and TRBJ2-3, reads ETGVTQSPTHLIKTRGQQVTLRCSSQSGHNTVSWYQQALGQGPQFIFQYYREEENGRGNFPPRFSGLQFPNYSSELNVNALELDDSALYLCASSQSAGDTDTQYFGPGTRLTVL.